One sample yielded the 32 T cell receptor beta chains listed below, sequenced in a study of cytomegalovirus exposure and HLA in healthy donors. With 60 Vbeta and 13 Jbeta primers, the PCR was carried out. Profiling relied on immunoSEQ multiplex PCR, and the TCRdb table lists in-frame clones only, not all of them. This sample lists 65,000 to 95,000 clones; its ten largest clones have around 7.2%. Sequences were obtained from PBMCs. The receptor source for this set is a female donor in good health and CMV-seropositive.

This chain uses TRBV2 with TRBJ2-1; weak D call: TRBD2 (6 bases). CDR1 is SNHLY and CDR2 is FYNNEI in the germline V gene. CDR3 size: 16 residues. Trimming removed 3 bases at V and 4 bases at J, with 16 bases between. CDR3 nucleotides: TGTGCCAGCAGTGAGGTCTGGGCGGGACCTTACAATGAGCAGTTCTTC. It specifies CASSEVWAGPYNEQFF.

The J gene is TRBJ2-5, the V gene TRBV6-1; 12 bases fit TRBD2. J was trimmed by 4 bases and V by 2 bases; bases with no gene match: 2. This CDR3 is 15 amino acids long. Germline CDR1 MNHNS, CDR2 SASEGT. The CDR3 loop reads CASSELAGGPETQYF. CDR3 in DNA: TGTGCCAGCAGTGAACTAGCGGGGGGGCCAGAGACCCAGTACTTC.

The chain recombines TRBV9 with TRBJ2-1; 12 bases are a match to TRBD2. V lost 0 bases and J lost 10; bases outside the gene matches: 8. Germline CDR1 is SGDLS and CDR2 is YYNGEE. The CDR3 consists of 16 residues. The CDR3 coding sequence is TGTGCCAGCAGCGTAGGACTAGCGGGAGAGGAGAGGGAGCAGTTCTTC. Its protein product is CASSVGLAGEEREQFF.

The chain has TRBV6-1 and TRBJ1-1, with D tentatively TRBD1 (6 bases). The length of the CDR3 is 12 residues. The germline V gene has CDR1 MNHNS and CDR2 SASEGT. The ends were cut back, 8 bases at V and 5 bases at J, with 12 bases in the middle. For the CDR3, the DNA is TGTGCCAGCCATACAGGGAAAACTGAAGCTTTCTTT. Translated, it gives CASHTGKTEAFF.

This chain links TRBV23-1 with TRBJ2-1, with a possible D match to TRBD2 (5 bases). TRBV23-1 belongs to the ORF category, with a function that is uncertain. CDR3 length: 16 residues. The V end was cut by 3 bases, the J end by 6 bases, with 18 bases between. The CDR3 bases are TGCGCCAGCAGTCATGACGCGCACCTCGGGATCAATGAGCAGTTCTTC. It yields the protein CASSHDAHLGINEQFF.

The genes are TRBV7-2 and TRBJ2-5; TRBD2 matches 14 bases. TRBJ2-7 matches the DNA end more closely, so the J call is doubtful. The germline V gene encodes CDR1 SGHTA and CDR2 FQGNSA. This CDR3 is 17 amino acids long. As DNA, the CDR3 is TGTGCCAGCAGCTGGGGACTAGCGGGAGCAGGCCCCTACGAGCAGTACTTC. Translating it yields CASSWGLAGAGPYEQYF.

The chain carries TRBV4-3 and TRBJ2-3, with 8 bases fitting TRBD2. Germline values: CDR1 LGHNA, CDR2 YSLEER. The CDR3 consists of 16 residues. With 1 base clipped from V and 3 bases from J, the junction kept 6 bases outside the gene matches. CDR3 sequence: CASSQAGGAMTDTQYF. CDR3 DNA: TGCGCCAGCAGCCAAGCCGGGGGGGCCATGACAGATACGCAGTATTTT.

The CDR3 loop reads CASSSPPGKGIYEQYF. CDR3 bases: TGTGCCAGCAGCTCCCCCCCGGGGAAAGGTATCTACGAGCAGTACTTC. This chain connects TRBV7-2 to TRBJ2-7; a weak D match, TRBD2 (5 bases). The CDR3 extends over 16 amino acids. The germline gives CDR1 SGHTA, CDR2 FQGNSA. V was clipped by 4 bases and J by 3 bases, with 19 bases between them. The complete variable domain, with remaining parts taken from reference TRBV7-2 and TRBJ2-7, reads GAGVSQSPSNKVTEKGKDVELRCDPISGHTALYWYRQSLGQGLEFLIYFQGNSAPDKSGLPSDRFSAERTGGSVSTLTIQRTQQEDSAVYLCASSSPPGKGIYEQYFGPGTRLTVT.

The chain has TRBV18 and TRBJ1-2; D may be TRBD1 (6 bases). V was shortened by 6 bases and J by 3 bases, with 14 bases between the two germline ends. Germline assignment: CDR1 KGHSH and CDR2 LQKENI. CDR3 length: 14 amino acids. The CDR3 bases are TGTGCCAGCTCCCAGCGACAGGACCACTATGGCTACACCTTC. Residues: CASSQRQDHYGYTF.

The CDR3 DNA reads as TGTGCCAGCAGTTTAGCGGGACTAGTGGGAGAGACCCAGTACTTC. Its protein is CASSLAGLVGETQYF. The rearrangement links TRBV28 to TRBJ2-5; 8 bases line up with TRBD2. Looked up from germline, CDR1 is MDHEN and CDR2 is SYDVKM. V was pared by 2 bases and J by 4 bases, with 6 bases of the junction left unmatched. The CDR3 contains 15 residues.

The chain has TRBV4-3 and TRBJ1-1; D call uncertain. The germline V gene encodes CDR1 LGHNA and CDR2 YSLEER. Trimming took off 1 base at V and 2 bases at J, with 11 bases between the two ends. The CDR3 runs 15 residues. The CDR3 bases are TGCGCCAGCAGCCAAGGTTTTAGAGTAAACACTGAAGCTTTCTTT. Its protein product is CASSQGFRVNTEAFF.

On this clone: Different DNA sequences within this sample yield the same CDR3. The CDR3 region is CARSFSETEPEDTDTQYF. In nucleotides, the CDR3 is TGTGCACGCAGCTTCAGCGAGACAGAGCCTGAGGACACAGATACGCAGTATTTT. V gene TRBV7-8 combines with J gene TRBJ2-3; D possibly corresponds to TRBD1 (5 bases). This CDR3 region has 18 residues. Germline CDR1 SGHVS, CDR2 FQNEAQ.

This chain uses TRBV25-1 with TRBJ1-1, with D uncertain. With 2 bases removed from V and 4 bases from J, the gap between germline ends came to 8 bases. The CDR3 sequence is 13 residues long. Looked up from germline, CDR1 is MGHDK and CDR2 is SYGVNS. CDR3 region: CASSEQTTTEAFF. In DNA form, the CDR3 reads TGTGCCAGCAGTGAACAGACTACCACTGAAGCTTTCTTT.

V and J are TRBV5-1 and TRBJ1-1, with TRBD1 matching 7 bases. Trimming took 5 bases from V and 1 from J; bases not matched to a gene: 8. The CDR3 runs 15 residues. Germline CDR1 and CDR2: SGHRS and YFSETQ. The CDR3: CASRQTGSGNTEAFF. For the CDR3, the DNA is TGCGCCAGCAGACAGACAGGGTCTGGGAACACTGAAGCTTTCTTT.

The chain uses TRBV9 and TRBJ2-7; 8 bases match TRBD2. Germline V CDR1 and CDR2: SGDLS, YYNGEE. The CDR3 runs to 16 residues. With V trimmed by 0 bases and J by 4 bases, 9 bases remained unmatched. The CDR3, as DNA: TGTGCCAGCAGCGTAGACGCCGGGAGGGGTGTATACGAGCAGTACTTC. This translates into CASSVDAGRGVYEQYF.

The V and J genes are TRBV10-3 and TRBJ1-2, with D maybe TRBD1 (6 bases). Germline CDR1 and CDR2: ENHRY and SYGVKD. Trimming cost V 0 bases and J 1 base, with 12 bases left between them. The CDR3 loop spans 16 amino acids. CDR3 sequence: CAISESRTAYNYGYTF. The CDR3 DNA sequence: TGTGCCATCAGTGAGTCGAGGACAGCGTATAACTATGGCTACACCTTC.

V gene TRBV30 combines with J gene TRBJ1-4; unclear D gene. V was cut by 3 bases and J by 3 bases, with 11 bases left in between. The CDR3 is 14 residues long. The germline CDR1 and CDR2 sequences are GTSNPN and SVGIG (reference sequence). This CDR3 is CAWRDGVANEKLFF. The CDR3 DNA follows: TGTGCCTGGAGGGACGGGGTGGCTAATGAAAAACTGTTTTTT.

J is TRBJ2-1 and V is TRBV18, with D unresolved. Between the trimmed V and J ends, which lost 1 base and 5 bases, there was a span of 3 bases. The CDR3 sequence is 12 residues long. Germline-derived CDR1 and CDR2 are KGHSH and LQKENI. CDR3 in amino acids: CASSPRDNEQFF. In nucleotides, the CDR3 is TGTGCCAGCTCACCACGCGACAATGAGCAGTTCTTC.

V gene TRBV5-1 combines with J gene TRBJ2-2; D unresolved. Germline V gene lookup returns CDR1 SGHRS and CDR2 YFSETQ. The CDR3 runs to 16 residues. V lost 4 bases to trimming and J lost 1 base, with 14 bases between them. The CDR3 loop reads CASSPPGGRNTGELFF. In DNA, the CDR3 is TGCGCCAGCAGCCCACCGGGTGGAAGGAACACCGGGGAGCTGTTTTTT.

This chain joins TRBV4-1 and TRBJ2-3; TRBD1 might be the D (5 bases). Germline lookup yields CDR1 MGHRA and CDR2 YSYEKL. This CDR3 has 17 residues. V was cut by 3 bases and J by 4 bases, with 20 bases left in between. The CDR3 sequence is CASSHPTRVGTSDTQYF. DNA of the CDR3: TGCGCCAGCAGCCACCCAACCAGGGTTGGAACCTCAGATACGCAGTATTTT.

Concerning this clone: The junction differs from germline at one of its ends, possibly a read error. The same CDR3 also results from other DNA sequences found in this sample. V is TRBV4-3 and J is TRBJ1-4; perhaps TRBD1 as D (5 bases). This CDR3 comprises 16 residues. Germline V lookup: CDR1 LGHNA, CDR2 YSLEER. The DNA for the CDR3 is TGCGCCAGCAGCCAAGATCTTCCAGGGAGGGGCGAAAAACTGTTTTTC. Translated: CASSQDLPGRGEKLFF.

About this clone itself: Other DNA sequences within the sample encode an identical CDR3. The J gene is TRBJ1-1, the V gene TRBV27, with D unclear. Germline lookup yields CDR1 MNHEY and CDR2 SMNVEV (reference sequence). This CDR3 region has 15 residues. The V gene lost 0 bases and the J gene lost 1 base, with 9 bases spanning the gap. The CDR3 sequence: CASSLSIAGNTEAFF. In nucleotides, the CDR3 is TGTGCCAGCAGTTTATCGATAGCGGGGAACACTGAAGCTTTCTTT.

The rearrangement joins TRBV7-8 to TRBJ2-6, with D unclear. The CDR3 spans 15 residues. Between the trimmed V and J ends, which lost 3 bases and 2 bases, there was a span of 8 bases. CDR1 and CDR2 (germline): SGHVS, FQNEAQ. The CDR3 region has the DNA TGTGCCAGCAGCTTGCGGATCCCTGGGGCCAACGTCCTGACTTTC. Protein sequence: CASSLRIPGANVLTF.

The rearrangement joins TRBV25-1 to TRBJ1-1; D might be TRBD1 (6 bases). The length of the CDR3 is 13 residues. CDR1 and CDR2 from the germline V gene are MGHDK and SYGVNS. Trimming pared 6 bases from V and 0 bases from J, leaving 8 bases between. Here the CDR3 DNA reads TGTGCCAGCAGGGGACAAGTGAACACTGAAGCTTTCTTT. Its translation is CASRGQVNTEAFF.

The V and J genes are TRBV2 and TRBJ2-3; 7 bases fit TRBD1. The V segment lost 6 bases and the J segment 3 bases; nucleotides outside the gene matches: 9. Germline V gives CDR1 SNHLY, CDR2 FYNNEI. The CDR3 sequence is 15 residues long. This CDR3 is CASRYRTGQTDTQYF. In nucleotides, the CDR3 is TGTGCCAGCAGATATAGGACAGGTCAAACAGATACGCAGTATTTT.

This chain joins TRBV6-6 and TRBJ2-2, with 13 bases matching TRBD2. Looked up from germline, CDR1 is MNHNY and CDR2 is SVGAGI (reference sequence). The J segment lost 6 bases and the V segment lost 6 bases, leaving 7 bases of the junction unmatched. The CDR3 totals 16 residues. The CDR3 sequence: CASSQLAGGPSGELFF. The CDR3 DNA reads TGTGCCAGCAGCCAACTAGCGGGAGGGCCCTCCGGGGAGCTGTTTTTT.

The chain links TRBV9 to TRBJ2-5, with 7 bases that match TRBD2. The CDR3 contains 16 residues. V gave up 0 bases and J gave up 5 bases; unmatched junction bases: 10. Germline loops: CDR1 SGDLS, CDR2 YYNGEE. For the CDR3, the DNA is TGTGCCAGCAGCGTAGCTGGGAGGGCCCCCCGGGAGACCCAGTACTTC. It translates to CASSVAGRAPRETQYF.

The J gene is TRBJ2-1, the V gene TRBV6-5, with D perhaps TRBD2 (5 bases). This CDR3 is built from 13 residues. The V gene's germline CDR1 is MNHEY and CDR2 SVGAGI. V was trimmed by 0 bases and J by 9 bases, leaving 9 bases between them. The CDR3 reads CASSYSSGSEQFF. In DNA, the CDR3 is TGTGCCAGCAGTTACTCATCGGGGTCTGAGCAGTTCTTC.

The J gene is TRBJ1-4, the V gene TRBV29-1, with TRBD1 identical over 9 bases. Germline trimming cut 6 bases from V and 8 bases from J; bases unmatched to any gene: 10. The germline CDR1 and CDR2 sequences are SQVTM and ANQGSEA. This CDR3 contains 14 residues. The CDR3 coding sequence is TGCAGCGTCGCCGGGACAGGGTTAGGAGAAAAACTGTTTTTT. It encodes CSVAGTGLGEKLFF.

The rearrangement links TRBV6-5 to TRBJ2-7; 14 positions agree with TRBD2. This CDR3 spans 13 amino acids. V lost 6 bases to trimming and J lost 8 bases; unmatched junction nucleotides: 3. Germline V CDR1 and CDR2: MNHEY, SVGAGI. CDR3 nucleotide sequence: TGTGCCAGCAGGGGACTAGCGGGAGACCAGCAGTACTTC. Translation gives CASRGLAGDQQYF.

The rearrangement uses TRBV29-1 and TRBJ2-5; D might be TRBD2 (6 bases). Germline V gives CDR1 SQVTM, CDR2 ANQGSEA. The length of the CDR3 is 18 residues. V was pared by 4 bases and J by 3 bases, with 27 bases between. CDR3 loop: CSVADSQDQGGEKETQYF. The CDR3 nucleotides read TGCAGCGTTGCGGATAGTCAGGATCAAGGAGGGGAGAAAGAGACCCAGTACTTC.

The J gene is TRBJ2-6, the V gene TRBV25-1; 7 bases map to TRBD2. This CDR3 region has 17 residues. The ends lost 6 bases at V and 2 bases at J; junction bases unmatched: 10. Germline V lookup: CDR1 MGHDK, CDR2 SYGVNS. The CDR3 nucleotides read TGTGCCAGCAGGGGAGGGCTAGGGGAACCTGGGGCCAACGTCCTGACTTTC. It codes for CASRGGLGEPGANVLTF.